This note documents a single TCR beta chain sequence. The target of this receptor is not known. Measured from the cysteine to the phenylalanine, the CDR3 is 14 residues long. The coding DNA is unavailable. Reading the germline V gene (reference sequence) gives CDR1 SEHNR and CDR2 FQNEAQ. HCMV-specific IgG was detected in serum with a commercial ELISA kit to determine HCMV serostatus. Ficoll density gradient centrifugation was used to isolate peripheral blood mononuclear cells from blood. The source of the sample is a study of T cells expressing NK-cell markers (dated by TCRdb to 2018 to 2020). About the investigation overall: Three sorted T-cell subsets (CD3+CD56+NKG2C+, CD3+CD56+NKG2C- and CD3+CD56-NKG2C+) from fewer than 10 donors had their TCR beta-chain repertoires profiled. The study sequenced eight donors, all healthy volunteers chosen at random: three men and five women. Illumina HiSeq 2000/2500, MiSeq or NextSeq was used to sequence libraries as 2 x 150 bp reads. Among the eight sequenced donors, seven were HCMV-seropositive and one was HCMV-seronegative. Broader findings and caveats from the paper: For five or six donors, the dominant CD3+CD56+NKG2C+ clonotypes were among the top 10 CD8+ clonotypes and accounted for roughly 1.0-7.5% of CD8+ T cells. It remained unclear whether the expanded NKG2C-expressing T cell clones were specific for HCMV antigens. Those dominant clonotypes were again the most abundant among CD3+CD56-NKG2C+ cells in a handful of donors, at roughly 25-60.1%.

The sequencing machine was an Illumina HiSeq 2000. 5'RACE template switching, by which a universal primer site and unique molecular identifiers were added, was used to make TCR beta cDNA libraries. Priming for cDNA synthesis came from the TCR beta constant segment, and two successive PCR amplification steps followed. In the paper's pipeline: MIGEC was used to demultiplex reads and group reads by UMI, and MiTCR was used to assemble and quantify clonotypes. To remove erroneous sequences, TCR cDNA sequences were retained only when supported by two or more reads. The tcR package was used for downstream repertoire analysis, with clonotypes matched between fractions based on CDR3 nucleotide sequence plus V segment. VDJmatch was used to annotate antigen specificity against VDJdb, with one amino acid substitution allowed in CDR3. Reprocessed by TCRdb, the reads give a single entry per CDR3 protein sequence, without DNA. These V and J calls rely on TCRdb rather than the paper's analysis. This sample's table lists about 110,000 distinct CDR3 sequences. 15% to 20% of the sample goes to the ten largest clones.

Sequencing input: blood T cells: a sorted CD56 or NKG2C T cell subset, CD4+ or CD8+ T cells, or bulk PBMC T cells (not recorded which). The chain employs TRBV7-9 and TRBJ2-3; the D gene TCRdb calls, TRBD1, cannot be checked with no DNA. The clonotype comes from a woman aged 18 to 75 in good health. The CDR3 protein: CASSLPGDTDTQYF. When the CDR3 is completed using the reference TRBV7-9 and TRBJ2-3 genes on either side, the full variable domain is DTGVSQNPRHKITKRGQNVTFRCDPISEHNRLYWYRQTLGQGPEFLTYFQNEAQLEKSRLLSDRFSAERPKGSFSTLEIQRTEQGDSAMYLCASSLPGDTDTQYFGPGTRLTVL.